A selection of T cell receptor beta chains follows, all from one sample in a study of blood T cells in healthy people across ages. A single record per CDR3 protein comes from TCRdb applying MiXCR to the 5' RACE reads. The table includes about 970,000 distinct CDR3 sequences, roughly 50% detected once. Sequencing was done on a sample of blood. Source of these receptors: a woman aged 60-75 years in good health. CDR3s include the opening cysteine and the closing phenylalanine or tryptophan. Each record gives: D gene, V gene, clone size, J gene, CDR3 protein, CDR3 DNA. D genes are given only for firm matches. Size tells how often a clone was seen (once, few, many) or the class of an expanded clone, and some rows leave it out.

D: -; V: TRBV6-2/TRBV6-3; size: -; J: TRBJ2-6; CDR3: CASSYFQQGISGANVLTF; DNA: TGTGCCAGCAGTTACTTTCAACAGGGAATCTCTGGGGCCAACGTCCTGACTTTC
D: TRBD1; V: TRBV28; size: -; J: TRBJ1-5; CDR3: CASSSGAGGYQPQHF; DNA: TGTGCCAGCAGTTCTGGGGCAGGGGGCTATCAGCCCCAGCATTTT
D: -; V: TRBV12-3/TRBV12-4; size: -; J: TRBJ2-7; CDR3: CASNSGTGPQEAQYF; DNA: TGTGCCAGCAACAGTGGAACAGGCCCTCAAGAGGCCCAGTACTTC
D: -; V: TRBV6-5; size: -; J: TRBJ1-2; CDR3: CASSSPGTTLYGYTF; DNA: TGTGCCAGCAGTTCCCCCGGGACAACTCTCTATGGCTACACCTTC
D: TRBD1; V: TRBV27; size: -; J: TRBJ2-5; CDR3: CASSRDTGGHQETQYF; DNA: TGTGCCAGCAGTAGGGATACAGGGGGCCACCAAGAGACCCAGTACTTC
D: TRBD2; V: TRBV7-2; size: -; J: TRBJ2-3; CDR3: CASNFMASGGPHTQYF; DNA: TGTGCCAGCAACTTTATGGCTAGCGGGGGCCCCCATACGCAGTATTTT
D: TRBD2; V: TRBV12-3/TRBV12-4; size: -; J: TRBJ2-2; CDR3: CASSNPSGTASTGELFF; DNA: TGTGCCAGCAGTAACCCTAGCGGGACCGCGAGCACCGGGGAGCTGTTTTTT
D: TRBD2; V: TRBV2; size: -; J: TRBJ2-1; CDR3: CASSGPSGTYNEQFF; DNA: TGTGCCAGCAGTGGACCTAGCGGGACCTACAATGAGCAGTTCTTC
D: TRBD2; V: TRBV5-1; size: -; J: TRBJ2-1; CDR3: CASSQTSGGYNEQFF; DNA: TGCGCCAGCAGCCAAACTAGCGGGGGTTACAATGAGCAGTTCTTC
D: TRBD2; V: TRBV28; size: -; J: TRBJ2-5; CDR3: CASSLPTSGSETQYF; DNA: TGTGCCAGCAGTTTACCGACTAGCGGGAGTGAGACCCAGTACTTC
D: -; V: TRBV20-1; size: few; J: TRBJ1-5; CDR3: CSAHSFGHNQPQHF; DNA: TGCAGTGCCCACTCTTTTGGGCACAATCAGCCCCAGCATTTT
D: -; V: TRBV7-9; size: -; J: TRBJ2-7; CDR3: CASSWRGPPPYEQYF; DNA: TGTGCCAGCAGCTGGAGGGGTCCCCCACCCTACGAGCAGTACTTC
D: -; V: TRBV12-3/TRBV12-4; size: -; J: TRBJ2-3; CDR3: CASSRIREDTQYF; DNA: TGTGCCAGCAGTAGAATCCGGGAAGATACGCAGTATTTT
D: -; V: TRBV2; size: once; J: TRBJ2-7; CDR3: CASSEYIPWGMRDEQYF; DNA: TGTGCCAGCAGCGAATACATTCCATGGGGGATGAGGGACGAGCAGTACTTC
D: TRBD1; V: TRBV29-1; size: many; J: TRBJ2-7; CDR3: CSVELRDRGDEQYF; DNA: TGCAGCGTTGAACTCCGGGACAGGGGCGACGAGCAGTACTTC
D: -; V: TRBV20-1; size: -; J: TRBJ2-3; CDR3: CSATGLRADTQYF; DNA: TGCAGTGCCACCGGGCTCCGCGCGGATACGCAGTATTTT
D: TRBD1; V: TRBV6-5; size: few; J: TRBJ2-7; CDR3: CASSRDSPSSYEQYF; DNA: TGTGCCAGCAGCCGGGACAGCCCGAGCTCCTACGAGCAGTACTTC
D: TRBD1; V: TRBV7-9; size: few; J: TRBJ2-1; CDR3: CASSFRTGGRISYNEQFF; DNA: TGTGCCAGCAGCTTCCGGACAGGGGGGAGAATCTCCTACAATGAGCAGTTCTTC
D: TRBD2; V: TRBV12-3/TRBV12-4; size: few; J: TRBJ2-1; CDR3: CASRLAGGRNEQFF; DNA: TGTGCCAGTAGGCTAGCGGGAGGTCGGAATGAGCAGTTCTTC
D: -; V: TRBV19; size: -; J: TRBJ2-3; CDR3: CASSTLGTSPRADTQYF; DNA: TGTGCCAGTAGTACCCTAGGCACTTCCCCAAGGGCAGATACGCAGTATTTT
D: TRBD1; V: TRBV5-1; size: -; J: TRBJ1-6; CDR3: CASRTGTGTSPLHF; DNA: TGCGCCAGCAGGACCGGGACAGGGACTTCACCCCTCCACTTT
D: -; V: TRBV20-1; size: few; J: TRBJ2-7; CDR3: CSASPSTYEQYF; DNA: TGCAGTGCTAGTCCCAGCACCTACGAGCAGTACTTC
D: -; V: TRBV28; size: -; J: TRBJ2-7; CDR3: CASRVAPGPVHPEQYF; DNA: TGTGCCAGCAGAGTCGCCCCGGGACCCGTCCACCCCGAGCAGTACTTC
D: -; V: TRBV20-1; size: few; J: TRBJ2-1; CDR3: CSARYRPGEQFF; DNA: TGCAGTGCTAGATACAGGCCCGGTGAGCAGTTCTTC
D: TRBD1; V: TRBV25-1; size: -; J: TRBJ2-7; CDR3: CASSGTGGRVRQYF; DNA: TGTGCCAGCAGTGGGACAGGGGGGAGGGTAAGGCAGTACTTC
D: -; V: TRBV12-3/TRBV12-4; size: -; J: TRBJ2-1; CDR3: CASGSFREQFF; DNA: TGTGCCAGCGGGAGCTTCCGAGAGCAGTTCTTC